This entry lists 7 T cell receptor beta chains sequenced from one sample in a study of tumor and adjacent non-tumor tissue in lung cancer. RNA was extracted from bulk tissue without any cell sorting. A modified ARM-PCR protocol with three rounds of nested PCR amplified TCRbeta. TCRdb reprocessed the multiplex PCR reads via MiXCR and lists one record per CDR3 protein. The sample gives more than 90,000 distinct CDR3 sequences, about 66% of which show up once; approximately 16% is in the top ten. Sequencing was performed on lung tumor tissue. Receptor source: a man aged 55 to 69 with non-small cell lung cancer.

As for this clonotype: Its ends do not fully match the called genes, so a read error is possible. This chain connects TRBV11-3 to TRBJ1-4; maybe TRBD1 (6 bases). Looked up from germline, CDR1 is SGHNT and CDR2 is YENEEA. The CDR3 is 13 amino acids. The CDR3 DNA reads as TGTGCCAGAAGCCGGCAGACAGGCGAAAAACTGCTCTTT. Protein product: CARSRQTGEKLLF.

This clonotype was seen a single time. This may come from a read error, since a much larger clone is one base off. The gene calls are TRBV20-1 and TRBJ1-1; 8 nucleotides align to TRBD1. Germline V CDR1 and CDR2: DFQATT, SNEGSKA (reference sequence). Trimming at V came to 5 bases and at J to 5 bases, leaving 7 bases not matched to a gene. The CDR3 has 13 amino acids. The CDR3 reads CSAVRYRGTEAFF. The CDR3 DNA is TGCAGTGCTGTTCGGTACAGGGGGACTGAAGCTTTCTTT.

To note about this clonotype: A junction boundary mismatches the germline segment, possibly from a read error. The genes are TRBV29-1 and TRBJ2-7, with 8 bases aligning to TRBD1. Germline CDR1 is SQVTM and CDR2 is ANQGSEA. The CDR3 consists of 15 residues. The CDR3 protein is CSVITRGQETYDQYF. CDR3 in DNA: TGCAGCGTTATTACCCGGGGACAGGAGACCTACGATCAGTACTTC.

The table lists this clonotype with a count of one. The V and J genes are TRBV12-3 or TRBV12-4 and TRBJ2-6, with D perhaps matching TRBD2 (6 bases). The CDR3 is 17 residues long. CDR3 DNA: TGTACCGGCAGTCCTGGGACTTTTGTCTCTGGGGCCAACGTCCTGACTTTC. The encoded protein is CTGSPGTFVSGANVLTF.

The chain uses TRBV5-1 and TRBJ2-2, with no clear D. This CDR3 has 14 residues. V was trimmed by 0 bases and J by 8 bases, leaving 11 bases between them. The germline CDR1 and CDR2 sequences are SGHRS and YFSETQ. The CDR3 DNA reads TGCGCCAGCAGCTTGGCCACGACGAGGGGGGAGCTGTTTTTT. Its translation is CASSLATTRGELFF.

About this clonotype: This sequence may be a read error, since a much larger clone differs from it by one base. The chain is built from TRBV15 and TRBJ2-1; D is ambiguous. The CDR3 totals 15 residues. In germline, CDR1 is LNHNV, CDR2 YYDKDF (reference sequence). V lost 5 bases, J lost 4 bases, and 15 bases lay in between. CDR3 loop: CATSVPGLGYNEQFF. The CDR3 nucleotides read TGTGCCACCAGCGTTCCCGGTCTCGGGTACAATGAGCAGTTCTTC.

On this clonotype itself: The junction and the germline gene differ at one end; a read error may be behind it. The chain is built from TRBV10-3 and TRBJ1-1; unclear D gene. CDR3 length equals 13 residues. Looked up from germline, CDR1 is ENHRY and CDR2 is SYGVKD. CDR3 in DNA: TGTACCATCACGGATAGGTGGAACACTGAAGCTTTCTTT. Translated, it gives CTITDRWNTEAFF.